A selection of T cell receptor beta chains follows, all from one sample in a study of OX40 agonist ivuxolimab in advanced cancers. Method: immunoSEQ multiplex PCR; TCRdb's copy keeps in-frame clones and lacks some. The profile shows around 68,000 clones, approximately 90% of them singletons. Sequences were derived from CD4+ or CD8+ T cells sorted from blood, sampled in a trial of the OX40 agonist ivuxolimab. The receptors originated from an adult with an advanced solid tumor such as melanoma, head and neck, liver or kidney cancer. Each CDR3 is given with its conserved first and last residue. D genes are given only for firm matches.

V gene: TRBV6-6
J gene: TRBJ2-1
D gene: TRBD1
CDR3 length: 15
CDR3 protein: CASSYMGQGVNEQFF

V gene: TRBV27
J gene: TRBJ2-5
D gene: TRBD2
CDR3 length: 15
CDR3 protein: CASSPYGTTEETQYF

V gene: TRBV5-6
J gene: TRBJ2-5
D gene: -
CDR3 length: 14
CDR3 protein: CASSLGRFQETQYF

V gene: TRBV7-8
J gene: TRBJ1-3
D gene: -
CDR3 length: 15
CDR3 protein: CASSFVSDRGNTIYF

V gene: TRBV4-1
J gene: TRBJ1-4
D gene: TRBD1
CDR3 length: 15
CDR3 protein: CASSQTGALNEKLFF

V gene: TRBV4-1
J gene: TRBJ2-1
D gene: -
CDR3 length: 16
CDR3 protein: CASSQANGGPNNEQFF

V gene: TRBV9
J gene: TRBJ1-4
D gene: -
CDR3 length: 16
CDR3 protein: CASSVAPGQGREKLFF

V gene: TRBV7-8
J gene: TRBJ2-5
D gene: TRBD1
CDR3 length: 17
CDR3 protein: CASSFRFPGGRQETQYF

V gene: TRBV5-1
J gene: TRBJ2-2
D gene: TRBD2
CDR3 length: 14
CDR3 protein: CASSSRGRGGELFF

V gene: TRBV15
J gene: TRBJ2-5
D gene: -
CDR3 length: 13
CDR3 protein: CATSGVSVETQYF

V gene: TRBV11-3
J gene: TRBJ2-3
D gene: TRBD2
CDR3 length: 16
CDR3 protein: CASSLRLAGVSDTQYF

V gene: TRBV19
J gene: TRBJ2-2
D gene: -
CDR3 length: 15
CDR3 protein: CASSPLGASGGELFF

V gene: TRBV19
J gene: TRBJ2-1
D gene: -
CDR3 length: 16
CDR3 protein: CASSSPGKSSYNEQFF

V gene: TRBV21-1
J gene: TRBJ1-6
D gene: -
CDR3 length: 18
CDR3 protein: CASSKDLSQGSYNSPLHF

V gene: TRBV9
J gene: TRBJ1-3
D gene: TRBD1
CDR3 length: 15
CDR3 protein: CASSAGQGNGNTIYF

V gene: TRBV5-6
J gene: TRBJ2-4
D gene: TRBD1
CDR3 length: 15
CDR3 protein: CASAQERQGLNIQYF

V gene: TRBV9
J gene: TRBJ2-1
D gene: -
CDR3 length: 16
CDR3 protein: CASPRGLESSYNEQFF

V gene: TRBV11-2
J gene: TRBJ1-3
D gene: -
CDR3 length: 14
CDR3 protein: CASSLDRGGNTIYF

V gene: TRBV2
J gene: TRBJ1-2
D gene: -
CDR3 length: 15
CDR3 protein: CASSEFETLSNGYTF

V gene: TRBV9
J gene: TRBJ2-1
D gene: -
CDR3 length: 16
CDR3 protein: CASSVADPGGYNEQFF

V gene: TRBV27
J gene: TRBJ2-7
D gene: -
CDR3 length: 13
CDR3 protein: CASSLVGSYEQYF

V gene: TRBV4-1
J gene: TRBJ2-5
D gene: TRBD2
CDR3 length: 13
CDR3 protein: CASSRERGETQYF

V gene: TRBV5-1
J gene: TRBJ1-4
D gene: TRBD1
CDR3 length: 15
CDR3 protein: CASSRNRGTNEKLFF

V gene: TRBV9
J gene: TRBJ1-6
D gene: TRBD1
CDR3 length: 15
CDR3 protein: CASSVARGSNSPLHF

V gene: TRBV19
J gene: TRBJ1-6
D gene: -
CDR3 length: 14
CDR3 protein: CASSIGEGNSPLHF

V gene: TRBV4-1
J gene: TRBJ2-5
D gene: -
CDR3 length: 15
CDR3 protein: CASSPDEAGQETQYF

V gene: TRBV19
J gene: TRBJ1-2
D gene: -
CDR3 length: 12
CDR3 protein: CASSLTVYGYTF

V gene: TRBV6-4
J gene: TRBJ1-2
D gene: TRBD1
CDR3 length: 17
CDR3 protein: CASSDSSPRQGVSGYTF

V gene: TRBV9
J gene: TRBJ2-7
D gene: -
CDR3 length: 15
CDR3 protein: CASSPLGVGFDEQYF

V gene: TRBV9
J gene: TRBJ2-1
D gene: -
CDR3 length: 14
CDR3 protein: CASSGAMGGNEQFF

V gene: TRBV27
J gene: TRBJ1-5
D gene: -
CDR3 length: 15
CDR3 protein: CASSEFGPSPKKTHF

V gene: TRBV12-5
J gene: TRBJ2-3
D gene: TRBD2
CDR3 length: 15
CDR3 protein: CASGSLAGYTDTQYF

V gene: TRBV19
J gene: TRBJ1-1
D gene: -
CDR3 length: 14
CDR3 protein: CASSIGRSSLVAFF

V gene: TRBV30
J gene: TRBJ1-3
D gene: TRBD1
CDR3 length: 13
CDR3 protein: CAWTTGAGNTIYF

V gene: TRBV5-1
J gene: TRBJ2-1
D gene: -
CDR3 length: 16
CDR3 protein: CASSLVQMSSYNEQFF

V gene: TRBV2
J gene: TRBJ1-2
D gene: TRBD1
CDR3 length: 15
CDR3 protein: CASKRQGAWNYGYTF

V gene: TRBV5-1
J gene: TRBJ1-5
D gene: -
CDR3 length: 17
CDR3 protein: CASSLDGGPGSNQPQHF

V gene: TRBV6-5
J gene: TRBJ2-3
D gene: TRBD2
CDR3 length: 14
CDR3 protein: CASRREARTDTQYF

V gene: TRBV6-1
J gene: TRBJ2-3
D gene: -
CDR3 length: 11
CDR3 protein: CASTNGDTQYF

V gene: TRBV25-1
J gene: TRBJ2-6
D gene: TRBD1
CDR3 length: 16
CDR3 protein: CASRADREVWANVLTF

V gene: TRBV5-6
J gene: TRBJ2-1
D gene: TRBD1
CDR3 length: 16
CDR3 protein: CASSLVGTGFYNEQFF

V gene: TRBV7-9
J gene: TRBJ1-1
D gene: -
CDR3 length: 15
CDR3 protein: CASSLVWRGGTEAFF

V gene: TRBV4-2
J gene: TRBJ2-2
D gene: TRBD2
CDR3 length: 17
CDR3 protein: CASSQEGAGEGTGELFF

V gene: TRBV11-2
J gene: TRBJ2-5
D gene: -
CDR3 length: 16
CDR3 protein: CASSHQSDSYLETQYF

V gene: TRBV4-1
J gene: TRBJ1-3
D gene: -
CDR3 length: 15
CDR3 protein: CASSQDGQTGNTIYF